The rows below give T cell receptor beta chains drawn from one sample of a study of blood T cell repertoires in COVID-19. The method was immunoSEQ multiplex PCR; TCRdb's version includes in-frame clones alone and lacks a portion of them. Of approximately 250,000 clones in the sample, 65% to 90% are singletons; the top ten hold about 2.3%. The sequenced material came from peripheral blood. These receptors all come from a man in his forties who had recovered from COVID-19. The CDR3 runs from the conserved cysteine through the conserved F or W. D genes are given only for firm matches. The size of a clone is reported for some rows only, either as once, few or many, or as a class for expanded clones.

V gene	D gene	clone size	J gene	CDR3 protein	CDR3 DNA
TRBV5-1	TRBD1	.	TRBJ1-2	CASSLAGTGGVGGYTF	TGCGCCAGCAGCTTGGCCGGGACAGGGGGCGTTGGTGGCTACACCTTC
TRBV6-6	.	.	TRBJ2-3	CASSYGQPTDTQYF	TGTGCCAGCAGTTACGGACAGCCCACAGATACGCAGTATTTT
TRBV7-2	.	.	TRBJ1-1	CASSLGGVEAFF	TGTGCCAGCAGTCTTGGAGGGGTTGAAGCTTTCTTT
TRBV6-2/TRBV6-3	TRBD1	.	TRBJ1-2	CASSQAAGTGYAGGYTF	TGTGCCAGCAGTCAAGCCGCCGGGACAGGGTACGCCGGTGGCTACACCTTC
TRBV19	.	.	TRBJ2-3	CASSIGGRGDTQYF	TGTGCCAGTAGTATTGGTGGGAGAGGAGATACGCAGTATTTT
TRBV6-2/TRBV6-3	TRBD1	.	TRBJ1-1	CASSYSGTGGAFF	TGTGCCAGCAGTTACTCGGGGACAGGCGGCGCTTTCTTT
TRBV5-1	.	.	TRBJ2-5	CASSLGHMGGETQYF	TGCGCCAGCAGCTTGGGCCATATGGGAGGTGAGACCCAGTACTTC
TRBV13	.	few	TRBJ1-6	CASSQSNSPLHF	TGTGCCAGCAGCCAATCTAATTCACCCCTCCACTTT
TRBV4-3	.	.	TRBJ2-2	CASSPMTPGTGELFF	TGCGCCAGCAGCCCCATGACCCCGGGCACCGGGGAGCTGTTTTTT
TRBV5-1	.	.	TRBJ1-3	CASSLRAGAGNTIYF	TGCGCCAGCAGCTTGAGGGCAGGGGCTGGAAACACCATATATTTT
TRBV18	.	few	TRBJ1-2	CASSPGIRAEGGYTF	TGTGCCAGCTCACCTGGTATCCGGGCGGAGGGTGGCTACACCTTC
TRBV5-1	TRBD1	few	TRBJ1-5	CASSSTGDNQPQHF	TGCGCCAGCAGCTCCACAGGGGACAATCAGCCCCAGCATTTT